Below are 4 T cell receptor beta chains sequenced from a single sample in a study of immune heterogeneity within non-small cell lung tumors. Using 32 V and 13 J primers, multiplex PCR amplified TCR beta CDR3. One entry per CDR3 protein results from TCRdb running MiXCR on the multiplex PCR reads. The data contain around 15,000 distinct CDR3 sequences, over 25% of them singletons. Template material comprised bulk tumor genomic DNA at 600 ng per sample. Every primary tumor yielded several biopsies, spaced far apart, that were taken during surgery. Patients underwent curative surgery for non-small cell lung cancer (untreated and newly diagnosed). What was sequenced was lung tumor tissue. The receptors were gathered from a woman in her fifties or sixties with non-small cell lung cancer.

This clonotype was seen repeatedly, ten times or more. V is TRBV24-1 and J is TRBJ2-5; no reliable D call. Per the germline V gene, CDR1 is KGHDR and CDR2 is SFDVKD. Trimming took off 6 bases at V and 3 bases at J, with 13 bases between the two ends. The CDR3 is 14 amino acids. The CDR3 coding sequence is TGTGCCACCAGTTCGGGTGATTGGGAAGAGACCCAGTACTTC. Amino acids: CATSSGDWEETQYF.

With regard to this clonotype: A much larger clone sits a single nucleotide away, making a read error possible. The V and J genes are TRBV5-1 and TRBJ1-1; D is uncertain. The CDR3 has 13 residues. Germline CDR1 and CDR2: SGHRS and YFSETQ. The V end was cut by 5 bases, the J end by 3 bases, with 11 bases between. The CDR3 DNA follows: TGCGCCAGCAGTTATGAGGCAGACACTGAAGCTTTCTTT. Translated, it gives CASSYEADTEAFF.

This clonotype appeared many times. The rearrangement uses TRBV10-3 and TRBJ2-2; TRBD1 might be the D (6 bases). The CDR3 length is 16 residues. The germline V gene encodes CDR1 ENHRY and CDR2 SYGVKD. The ends were cut back, 4 bases at V and 1 base at J, with 13 bases in the middle. The CDR3 region has the DNA TGTGCCATCAGTGGAGGGCCGGGACAGAACACCGGGGAGCTGTTTTTT. Encoded protein: CAISGGPGQNTGELFF.

This clonotype appeared many times. The rearrangement joins TRBV19 to TRBJ2-2; 7 positions match TRBD1. Germline V gene data show CDR1 as LNHDA and CDR2 as SQIVND (reference sequence). Trimming at V came to 3 bases and at J to 4 bases, leaving 2 bases not matched to a gene. This CDR3 spans 14 amino acids. The CDR3 is CASSIEGATGELFF. CDR3 in DNA: TGTGCCAGTAGTATCGAGGGGGCCACCGGGGAGCTGTTTTTT.